This paragraph covers one TCR beta chain sequence. These data originate in a study of T cell responses to AZD1222 COVID-19 vaccine. This CDR3 comprises 15 residues. V was clipped by 2 bases and J by 8 bases, with 18 bases between them. The germline V gene encodes CDR1 SGHVS and CDR2 FQNEAQ. Generated by immunoSEQ multiplex PCR, the TCRdb table keeps only in-frame clones and is missing some. The sample yields approximately 100,000 clones, approximately 84% seen once. The TCR was taken from an adult in good health. The V and J genes are TRBV7-8 and TRBJ1-2; no clear D. The sample was peripheral blood, taken on day 0 of AZD1222 vaccination. In DNA, the CDR3 is TGTGCCAGCAGCTTATCCGCGTGGGAAAACGGGGGCTACACCTTC. It codes for CASSLSAWENGGYTF.